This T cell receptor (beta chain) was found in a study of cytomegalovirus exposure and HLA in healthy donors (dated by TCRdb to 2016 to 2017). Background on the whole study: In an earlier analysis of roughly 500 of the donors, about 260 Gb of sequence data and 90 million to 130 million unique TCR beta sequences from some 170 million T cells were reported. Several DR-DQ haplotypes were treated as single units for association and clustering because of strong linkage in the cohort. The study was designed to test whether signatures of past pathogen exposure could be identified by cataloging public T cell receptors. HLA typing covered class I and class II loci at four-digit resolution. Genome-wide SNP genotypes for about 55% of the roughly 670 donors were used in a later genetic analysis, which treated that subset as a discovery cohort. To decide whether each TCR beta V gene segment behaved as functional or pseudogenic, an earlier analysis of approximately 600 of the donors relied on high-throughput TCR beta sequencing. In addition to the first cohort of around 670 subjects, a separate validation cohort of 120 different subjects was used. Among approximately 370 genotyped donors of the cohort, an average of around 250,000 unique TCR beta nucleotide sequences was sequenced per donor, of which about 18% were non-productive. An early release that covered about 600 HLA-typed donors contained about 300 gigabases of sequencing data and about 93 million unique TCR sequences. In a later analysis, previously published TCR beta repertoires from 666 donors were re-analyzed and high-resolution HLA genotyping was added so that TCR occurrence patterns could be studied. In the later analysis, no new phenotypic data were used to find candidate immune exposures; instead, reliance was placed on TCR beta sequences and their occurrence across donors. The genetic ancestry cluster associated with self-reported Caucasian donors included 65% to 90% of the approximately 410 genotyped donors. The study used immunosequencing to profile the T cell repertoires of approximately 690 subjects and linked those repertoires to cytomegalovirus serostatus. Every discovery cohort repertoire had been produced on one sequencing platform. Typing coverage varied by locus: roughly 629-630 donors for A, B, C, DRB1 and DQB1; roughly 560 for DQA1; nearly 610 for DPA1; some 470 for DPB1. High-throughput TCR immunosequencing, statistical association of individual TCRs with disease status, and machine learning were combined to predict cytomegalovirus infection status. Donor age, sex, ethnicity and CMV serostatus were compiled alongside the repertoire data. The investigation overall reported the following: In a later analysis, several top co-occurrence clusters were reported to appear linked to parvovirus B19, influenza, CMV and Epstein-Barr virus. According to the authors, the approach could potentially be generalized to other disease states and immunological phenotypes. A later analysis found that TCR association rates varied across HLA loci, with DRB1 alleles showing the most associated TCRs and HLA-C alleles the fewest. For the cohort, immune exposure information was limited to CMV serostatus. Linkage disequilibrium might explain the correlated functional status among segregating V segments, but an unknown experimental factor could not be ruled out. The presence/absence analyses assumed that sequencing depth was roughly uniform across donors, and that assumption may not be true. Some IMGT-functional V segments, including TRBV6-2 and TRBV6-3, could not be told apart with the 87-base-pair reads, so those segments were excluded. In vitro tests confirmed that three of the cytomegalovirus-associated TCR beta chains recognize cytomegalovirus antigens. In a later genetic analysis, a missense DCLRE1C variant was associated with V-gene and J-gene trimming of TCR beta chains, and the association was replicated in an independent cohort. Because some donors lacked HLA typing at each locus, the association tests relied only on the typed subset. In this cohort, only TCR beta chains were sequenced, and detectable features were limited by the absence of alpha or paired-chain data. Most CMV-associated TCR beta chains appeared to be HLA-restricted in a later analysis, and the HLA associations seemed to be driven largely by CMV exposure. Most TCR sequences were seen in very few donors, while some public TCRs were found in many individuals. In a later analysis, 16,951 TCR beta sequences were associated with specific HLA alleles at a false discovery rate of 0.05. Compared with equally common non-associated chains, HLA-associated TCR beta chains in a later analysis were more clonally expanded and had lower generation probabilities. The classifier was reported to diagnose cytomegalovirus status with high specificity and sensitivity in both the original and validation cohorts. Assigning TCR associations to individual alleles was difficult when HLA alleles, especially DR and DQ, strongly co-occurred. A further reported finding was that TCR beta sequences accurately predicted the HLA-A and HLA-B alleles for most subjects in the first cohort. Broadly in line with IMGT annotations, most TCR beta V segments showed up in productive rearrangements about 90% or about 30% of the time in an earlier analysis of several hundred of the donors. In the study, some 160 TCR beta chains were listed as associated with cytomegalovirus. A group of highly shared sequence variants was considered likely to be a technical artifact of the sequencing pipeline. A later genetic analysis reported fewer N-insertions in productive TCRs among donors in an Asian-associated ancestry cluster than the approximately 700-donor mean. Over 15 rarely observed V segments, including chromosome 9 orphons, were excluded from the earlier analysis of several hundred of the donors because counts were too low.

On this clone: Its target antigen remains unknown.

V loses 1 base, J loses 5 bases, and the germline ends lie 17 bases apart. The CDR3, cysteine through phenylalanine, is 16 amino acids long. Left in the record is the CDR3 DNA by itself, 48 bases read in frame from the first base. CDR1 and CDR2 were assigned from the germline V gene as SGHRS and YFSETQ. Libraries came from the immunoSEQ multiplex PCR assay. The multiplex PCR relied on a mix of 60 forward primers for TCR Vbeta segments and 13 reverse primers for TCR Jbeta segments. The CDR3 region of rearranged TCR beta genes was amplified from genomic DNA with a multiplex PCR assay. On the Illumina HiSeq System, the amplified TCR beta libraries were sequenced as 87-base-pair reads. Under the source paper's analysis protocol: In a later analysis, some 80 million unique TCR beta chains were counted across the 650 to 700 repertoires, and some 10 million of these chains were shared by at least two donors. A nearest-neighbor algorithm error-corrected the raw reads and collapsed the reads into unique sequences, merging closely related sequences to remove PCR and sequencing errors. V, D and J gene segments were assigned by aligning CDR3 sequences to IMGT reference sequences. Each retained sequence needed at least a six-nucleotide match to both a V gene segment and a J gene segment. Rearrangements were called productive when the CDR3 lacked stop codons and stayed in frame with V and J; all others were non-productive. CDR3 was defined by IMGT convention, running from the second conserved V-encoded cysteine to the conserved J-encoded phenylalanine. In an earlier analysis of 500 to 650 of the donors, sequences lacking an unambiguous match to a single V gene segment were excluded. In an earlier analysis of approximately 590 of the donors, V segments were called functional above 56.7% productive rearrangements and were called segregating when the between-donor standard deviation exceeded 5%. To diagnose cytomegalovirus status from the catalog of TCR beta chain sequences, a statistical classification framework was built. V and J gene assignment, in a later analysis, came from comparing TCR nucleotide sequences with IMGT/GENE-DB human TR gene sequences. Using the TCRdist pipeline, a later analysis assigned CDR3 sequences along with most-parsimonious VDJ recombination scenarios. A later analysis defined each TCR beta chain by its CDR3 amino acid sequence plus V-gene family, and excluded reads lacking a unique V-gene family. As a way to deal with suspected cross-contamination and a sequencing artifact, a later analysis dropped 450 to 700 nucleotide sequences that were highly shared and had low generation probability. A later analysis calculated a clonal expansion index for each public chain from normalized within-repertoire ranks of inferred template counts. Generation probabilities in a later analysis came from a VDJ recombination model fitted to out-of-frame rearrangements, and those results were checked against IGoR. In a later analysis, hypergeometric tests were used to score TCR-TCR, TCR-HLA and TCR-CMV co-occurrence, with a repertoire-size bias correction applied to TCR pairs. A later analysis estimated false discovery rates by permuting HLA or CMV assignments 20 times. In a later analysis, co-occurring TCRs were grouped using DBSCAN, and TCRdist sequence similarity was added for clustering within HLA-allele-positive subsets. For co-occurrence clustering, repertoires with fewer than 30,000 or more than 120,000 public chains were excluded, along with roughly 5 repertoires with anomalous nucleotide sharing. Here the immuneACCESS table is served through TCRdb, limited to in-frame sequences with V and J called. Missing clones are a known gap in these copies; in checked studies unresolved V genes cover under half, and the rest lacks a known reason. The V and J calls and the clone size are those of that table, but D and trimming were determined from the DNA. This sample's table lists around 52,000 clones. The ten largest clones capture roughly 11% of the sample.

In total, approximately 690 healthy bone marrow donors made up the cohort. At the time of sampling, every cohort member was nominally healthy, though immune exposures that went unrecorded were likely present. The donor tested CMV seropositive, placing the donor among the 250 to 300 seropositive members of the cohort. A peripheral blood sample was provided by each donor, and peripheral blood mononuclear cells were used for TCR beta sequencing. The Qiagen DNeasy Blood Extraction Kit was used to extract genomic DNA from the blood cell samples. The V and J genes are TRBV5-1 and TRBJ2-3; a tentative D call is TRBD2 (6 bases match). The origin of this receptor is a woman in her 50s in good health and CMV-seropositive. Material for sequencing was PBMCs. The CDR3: CASSLSPGDVGDTQYF. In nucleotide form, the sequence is TGCGCCAGCAGCTTGTCGCCGGGGGATGTCGGAGATACGCAGTATTTT.